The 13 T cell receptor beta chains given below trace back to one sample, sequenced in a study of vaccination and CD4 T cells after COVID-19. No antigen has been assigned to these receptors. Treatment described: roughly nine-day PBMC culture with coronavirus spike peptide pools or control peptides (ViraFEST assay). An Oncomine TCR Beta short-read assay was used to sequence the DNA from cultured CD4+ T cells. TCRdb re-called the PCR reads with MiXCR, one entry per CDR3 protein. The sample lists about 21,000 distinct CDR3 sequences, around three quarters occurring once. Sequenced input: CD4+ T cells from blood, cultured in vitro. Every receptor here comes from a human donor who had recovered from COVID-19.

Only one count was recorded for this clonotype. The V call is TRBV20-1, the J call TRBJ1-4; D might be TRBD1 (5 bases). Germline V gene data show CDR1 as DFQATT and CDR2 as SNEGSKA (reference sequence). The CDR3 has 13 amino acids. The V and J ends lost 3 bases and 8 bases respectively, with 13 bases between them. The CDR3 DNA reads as TGCAGTGCTAGGGCGGGGGAAGGGGAAAAACTGTTTTTT. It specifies CSARAGEGEKLFF.

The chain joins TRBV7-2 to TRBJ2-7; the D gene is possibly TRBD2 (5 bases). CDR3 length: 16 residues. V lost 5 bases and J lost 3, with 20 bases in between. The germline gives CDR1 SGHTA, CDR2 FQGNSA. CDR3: CASSRRTWEISYEQYF. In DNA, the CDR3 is TGTGCCAGCAGCCGCCGGACCTGGGAGATCAGCTACGAGCAGTACTTC. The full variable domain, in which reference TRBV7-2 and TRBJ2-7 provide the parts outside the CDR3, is GAGVSQSPSNKVTEKGKDVELRCDPISGHTALYWYRQSLGQGLEFLIYFQGNSAPDKSGLPSDRFSAERTGGSVSTLTIQRTQQEDSAVYLCASSRRTWEISYEQYFGPGTRLTVT.

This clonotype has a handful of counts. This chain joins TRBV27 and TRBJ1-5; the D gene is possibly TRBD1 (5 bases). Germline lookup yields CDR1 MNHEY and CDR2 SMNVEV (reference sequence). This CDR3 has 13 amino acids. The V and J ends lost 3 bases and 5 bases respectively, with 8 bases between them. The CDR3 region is CASSFRVHQPQHF. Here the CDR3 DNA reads TGTGCCAGCAGTTTCAGGGTGCATCAGCCCCAGCATTTT.

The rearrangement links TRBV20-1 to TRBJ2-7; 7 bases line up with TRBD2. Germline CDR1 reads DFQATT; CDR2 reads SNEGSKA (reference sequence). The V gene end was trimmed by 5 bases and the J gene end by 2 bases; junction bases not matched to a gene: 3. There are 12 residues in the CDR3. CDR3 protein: CSAGLVPYEQYF. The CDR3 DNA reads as TGCAGTGCTGGACTAGTACCCTACGAGCAGTACTTC.

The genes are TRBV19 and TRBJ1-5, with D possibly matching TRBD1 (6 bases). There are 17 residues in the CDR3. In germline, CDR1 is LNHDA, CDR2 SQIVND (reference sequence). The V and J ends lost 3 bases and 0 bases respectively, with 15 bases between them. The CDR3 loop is CASSMGGGGYSNQPQHF. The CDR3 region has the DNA TGTGCCAGTAGTATGGGCGGGGGCGGGTATAGCAATCAGCCCCAGCATTTT.

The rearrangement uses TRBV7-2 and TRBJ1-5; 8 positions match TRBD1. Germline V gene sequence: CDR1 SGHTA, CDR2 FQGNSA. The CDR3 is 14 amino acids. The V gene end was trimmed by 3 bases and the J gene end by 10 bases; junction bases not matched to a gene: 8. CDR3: CASSFQGASLPQHF. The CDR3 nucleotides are TGTGCCAGCAGCTTTCAGGGGGCATCGTTACCCCAGCATTTT. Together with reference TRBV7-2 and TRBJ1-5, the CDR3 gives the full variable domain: GAGVSQSPSNKVTEKGKDVELRCDPISGHTALYWYRQSLGQGLEFLIYFQGNSAPDKSGLPSDRFSAERTGGSVSTLTIQRTQQEDSAVYLCASSFQGASLPQHFGDGTRLSIL.

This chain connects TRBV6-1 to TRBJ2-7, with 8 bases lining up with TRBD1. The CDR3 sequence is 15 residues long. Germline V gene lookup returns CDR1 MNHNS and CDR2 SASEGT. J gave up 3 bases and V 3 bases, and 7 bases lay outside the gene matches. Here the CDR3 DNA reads TGTGCCAGCAGTGAGGCGGGAACAGGGGGCTACGAGCAGTACTTC. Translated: CASSEAGTGGYEQYF.

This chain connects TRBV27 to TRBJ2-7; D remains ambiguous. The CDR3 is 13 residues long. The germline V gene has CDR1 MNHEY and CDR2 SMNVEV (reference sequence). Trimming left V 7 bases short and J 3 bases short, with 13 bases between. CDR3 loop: CASITFLGYEQYF. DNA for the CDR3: TGTGCCAGCATCACCTTCTTGGGCTACGAGCAGTACTTC.

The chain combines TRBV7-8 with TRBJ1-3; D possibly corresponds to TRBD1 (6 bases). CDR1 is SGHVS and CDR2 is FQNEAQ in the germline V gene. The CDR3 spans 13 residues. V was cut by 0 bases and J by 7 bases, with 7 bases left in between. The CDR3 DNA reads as TGTGCCAGCAGCTTAGCGGGGGCGAACACCATATATTTT. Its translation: CASSLAGANTIYF.

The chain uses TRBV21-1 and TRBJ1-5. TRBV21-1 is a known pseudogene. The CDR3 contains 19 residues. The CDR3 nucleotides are TGTGCCAGCAAATATACCCATCAGCCAGGGAGGGCCAACAATCAGCCCCAGCATTTT. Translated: CASKYTHQPGRANNQPQHF.

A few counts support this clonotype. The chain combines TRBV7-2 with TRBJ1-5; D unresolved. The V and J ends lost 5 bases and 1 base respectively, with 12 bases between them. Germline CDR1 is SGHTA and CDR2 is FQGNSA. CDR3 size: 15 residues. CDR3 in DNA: TGTGCCAGCAGCGTGGCCCCGCGAAGCAATCAGCCCCAGCATTTT. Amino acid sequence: CASSVAPRSNQPQHF.

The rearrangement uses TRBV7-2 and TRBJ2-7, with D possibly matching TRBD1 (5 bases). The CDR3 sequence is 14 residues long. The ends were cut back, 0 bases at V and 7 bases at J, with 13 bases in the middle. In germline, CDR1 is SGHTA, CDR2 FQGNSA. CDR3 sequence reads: CASSLAGVALEQYF. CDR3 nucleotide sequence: TGTGCCAGCAGCTTAGCAGGGGTAGCTTTAGAGCAGTACTTC.

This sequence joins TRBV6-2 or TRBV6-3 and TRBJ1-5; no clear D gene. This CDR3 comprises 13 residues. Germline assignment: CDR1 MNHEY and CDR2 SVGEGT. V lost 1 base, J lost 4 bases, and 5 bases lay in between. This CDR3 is CASSYYQNQPQHF. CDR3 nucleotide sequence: TGTGCCAGCAGTTACTACCAGAATCAGCCCCAGCATTTT.